The subject of this entry is one TCR beta chain. V was cut by 6 bases and J by 8 bases, with 13 bases left in between. CDR1 MDHEN and CDR2 SYDVKM come from the germline V gene. This CDR3 has 12 residues. Per the original data handling: Reference gene primers were amplified, and this amplification served to estimate nucleated cell counts. Data came from immunoSEQ multiplex PCR; TCRdb stores just in-frame clones and leaves some out. The D gene and trimming were derived from the DNA, and the V and J assignments and clone size from that table. The sample contains a few hundred thousand clones, around 86% of which appear only once. These data come from a study of blood T cell repertoires in COVID-19. Overall study: Sites across the United States, Italy and Spain contributed samples from acute and convalescent COVID-19. From T cells, B-cell-depleted T cells, or PBMCs came the material, which was cDNA or gDNA.

The genes are TRBV28 and TRBJ1-1, with D perhaps matching TRBD1 (6 bases). This receptor was identified in a woman aged 25 to 39 who had recovered from COVID-19. Sequences were obtained from peripheral blood. The CDR3 nucleotides are TGTGCCAGCAGATCCGACAGGAACGAAGCTTTCTTT. Its protein product is CASRSDRNEAFF.